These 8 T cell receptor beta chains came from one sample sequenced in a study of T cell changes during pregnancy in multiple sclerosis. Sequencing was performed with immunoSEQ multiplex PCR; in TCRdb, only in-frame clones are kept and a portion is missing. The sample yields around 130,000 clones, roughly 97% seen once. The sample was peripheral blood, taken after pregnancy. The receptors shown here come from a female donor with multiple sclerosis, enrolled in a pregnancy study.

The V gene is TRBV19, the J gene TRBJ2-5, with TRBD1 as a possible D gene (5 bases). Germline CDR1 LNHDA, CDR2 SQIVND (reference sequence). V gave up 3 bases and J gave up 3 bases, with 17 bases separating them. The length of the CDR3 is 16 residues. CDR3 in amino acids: CASSMPGWGREETQYF. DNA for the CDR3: TGTGCCAGTAGTATGCCCGGTTGGGGCAGGGAAGAGACCCAGTACTTC.

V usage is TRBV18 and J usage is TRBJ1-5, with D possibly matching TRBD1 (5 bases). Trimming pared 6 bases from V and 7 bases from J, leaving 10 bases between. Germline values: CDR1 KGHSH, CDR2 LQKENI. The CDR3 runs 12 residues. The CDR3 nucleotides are TGTGCCAGCTCGCGGGGGAAACAGCCCCAGCATTTT. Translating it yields CASSRGKQPQHF. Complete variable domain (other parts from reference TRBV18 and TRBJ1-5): NAGVMQNPRHLVRRRGQEARLRCSPMKGHSHVYWYRQLPEEGLKFMVYLQKENIIDESGMPKERFSAEFPKEGPSILRIQQVVRGDSAAYFCASSRGKQPQHFGDGTRLSIL.

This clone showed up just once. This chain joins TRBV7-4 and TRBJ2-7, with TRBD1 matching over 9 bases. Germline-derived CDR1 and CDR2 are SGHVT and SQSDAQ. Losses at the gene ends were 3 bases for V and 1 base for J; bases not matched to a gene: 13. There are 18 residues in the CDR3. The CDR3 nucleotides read TGTGCCAGCAGCTTGAACCCACAGGGGGCTCTTATTTCCTACGAGCAGTACTTC. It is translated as CASSLNPQGALISYEQYF.

The CDR3 loop is CASSREGSANEQFF. The CDR3 bases are TGTGCCAGCAGCCGGGAGGGGAGCGCTAATGAGCAGTTCTTC. V and J are TRBV5-8 and TRBJ2-1; 8 bases are shared with TRBD2. The CDR3 is 14 amino acids. The germline gives CDR1 SGHTS, CDR2 YDEGEE. The V and J ends lost 4 bases and 7 bases, in that order; junction bases with no gene match: 7.

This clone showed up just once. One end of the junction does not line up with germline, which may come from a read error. Here the CDR3 DNA reads TGTGCCAGCAGCTTTTCAGGGTTTTCTCACTTC. It specifies CASSFSGFSHF. V gene TRBV5-8 combines with J gene TRBJ1-2, with a weak D call TRBD1 (5 bases). There are 11 residues in the CDR3. Germline V gene lookup returns CDR1 SGHTS and CDR2 YDEGEE.

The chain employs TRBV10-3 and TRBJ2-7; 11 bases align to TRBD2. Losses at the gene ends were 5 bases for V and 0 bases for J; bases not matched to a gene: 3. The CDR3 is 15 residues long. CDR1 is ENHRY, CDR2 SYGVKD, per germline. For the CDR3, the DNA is TGTGCCATCAGTACCACTAGCGGGAGCTCCTACGAGCAGTACTTC. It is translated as CAISTTSGSSYEQYF.

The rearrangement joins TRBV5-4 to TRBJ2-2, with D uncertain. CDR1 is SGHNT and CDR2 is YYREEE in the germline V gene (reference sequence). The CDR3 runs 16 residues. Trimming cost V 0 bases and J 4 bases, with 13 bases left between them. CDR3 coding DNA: TGTGCCAGCAGCTTGGGACAAACGCTATCCACCGGGGAGCTGTTTTTT. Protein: CASSLGQTLSTGELFF.

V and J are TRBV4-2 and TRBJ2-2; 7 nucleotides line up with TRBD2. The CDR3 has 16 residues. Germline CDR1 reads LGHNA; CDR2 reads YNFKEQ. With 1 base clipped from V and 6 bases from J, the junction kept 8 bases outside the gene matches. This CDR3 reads CASSQVGTTLAGELFF. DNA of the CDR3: TGTGCCAGCAGCCAAGTCGGGACTACCTTAGCCGGGGAGCTGTTTTTT.